This is a list of T cell receptor beta chains from one sample in a study of T cell responses to AZD1222 COVID-19 vaccine. TCRdb's copy holds only in-frame clones and misses some; the assay was immunoSEQ multiplex PCR. The repertoire holds roughly 56,000 clones, roughly 88% seen once, with about 15% in the top ten. Here the sequenced sample was peripheral blood, taken on day 0 of AZD1222 vaccination. These TCRs come from an adult in good health. Each CDR3 is given with its conserved first and last residue. A D gene is named only where the DNA matches it firmly. Clone size appears in some rows only: once, few, many, or a class for an expanded clone.

clone_size | j_call | v_call | d_call | cdr3_aa | cdr3_nt
once | TRBJ1-2 | TRBV6-5 | TRBD1 | CASSPGTGFYGYTF | TGTGCCAGCAGTCCCGGGACAGGTTTCTATGGCTACACCTTC
. | TRBJ1-1 | TRBV2 | TRBD1 | CASSAKNRDREAFF | TGTGCCAGCAGCGCGAAGAATAGGGACAGAGAAGCTTTCTTT
once | TRBJ2-5 | TRBV4-1 | . | CASSHTIGVETQYF | TGCGCCAGCAGCCATACGATTGGGGTGGAGACCCAGTACTTC
. | TRBJ2-2 | TRBV28 | . | CASTFSGRVTGELFF | TGTGCCAGCACTTTTAGCGGACGGGTCACCGGGGAGCTGTTTTTT
few | TRBJ2-5 | TRBV27 | . | CASSFQPKSTQYF | TGTGCCAGCAGTTTCCAACCCAAGTCGACCCAGTACTTC
. | TRBJ1-5 | TRBV12-3/TRBV12-4 | . | CASSPRSNQPQHF | TGTGCCAGCAGCCCAAGAAGCAATCAGCCCCAGCATTTT
. | TRBJ1-3 | TRBV6-1 | . | CASSEIQGRNTIYF | TGTGCCAGCAGTGAAATTCAGGGTAGAAACACCATATATTTT
. | TRBJ1-2 | TRBV29-1 | . | CSVGGFRDGYGYTF | TGCAGCGTCGGCGGATTCAGGGATGGCTATGGCTACACCTTC
. | TRBJ2-7 | TRBV29-1 | TRBD2 | CSVRTSGGPYEQYF | TGCAGCGTGCGGACTAGCGGGGGACCCTACGAGCAGTACTTC
. | TRBJ2-7 | TRBV18 | TRBD1 | CASSPPSYRGKSSYEQYF | TGTGCCAGCTCACCGCCTTCCTACAGGGGAAAGAGCTCCTACGAGCAGTACTTC
. | TRBJ2-3 | TRBV5-4 | . | CASSLKLSTDTQYF | TGTGCCAGCAGCTTGAAACTATCCACAGATACGCAGTATTTT
. | TRBJ2-5 | TRBV24-1 | TRBD1 | CATRAGQAQETQYF | TGTGCCACCAGAGCAGGACAGGCCCAAGAGACCCAGTACTTC